This entry features one T cell receptor (beta chain) sequence. Its specificity is not known. The germline V gene encodes CDR1 MNHNS and CDR2 SASEGT. The CDR3 is 12 amino acids. Trimming removed 1 base at V and 11 bases at J, with 11 bases between. The data were obtained in a study of identical twins. General study findings and limits: Invariant MAIT and iNKT cells may have partly biased zero-insertion analyses.

In TCRdb, the 5' RACE reads were re-called with MiXCR into one record per CDR3 protein. Of around 530,000 distinct CDR3 sequences in the sample, 12% to 15% were seen once. These sequences were also reported in another study, on yellow fever vaccine responses in identical twins.

The material sequenced was CD4+ T cells sorted from blood. The V call is TRBV6-1, the J call TRBJ1-1; D call uncertain. The origin of this receptor is a young woman in good health. The CDR3 bases are TGTGCCAGCAGTGAAGATGGCAGGCGGGCTTTCTTT. The encoded protein is CASSEDGRRAFF.